One and the same sample provided the 11 T cell receptor beta chains below, sequenced in a study of blood T cell repertoires in COVID-19 (TCRdb year 2020). Libraries were prepared through the immunoSEQ multiplex PCR assay. In TCRdb, the immuneACCESS table is reduced to in-frame sequences with V and J assigned. These tables do not hold every clone; where another copy was compared, an unresolved V gene accounts for under half, and the others remain unexplained. In all, the sample holds some 160,000 clones, and about 88% of those were seen once. The ten largest account for 2% to 3% of the sample. The sequenced sample was peripheral blood. The receptors shown here come from an elderly woman with COVID-19, enrolled during active disease.

CDR3 nucleotide sequence: TGTGCCACCAGCCCCAGGAGGGTCCCCGGATCCTACGAGCAGTACTTC. This encodes CATSPRRVPGSYEQYF. The chain couples TRBV15 to TRBJ2-7; D is possibly TRBD2 (6 bases). Germline loops: CDR1 LNHNV, CDR2 YYDKDF (reference sequence). CDR3 length: 16 residues. Trimming stripped 5 bases from V and 1 base from J, with 18 bases between.

This chain joins TRBV7-9 and TRBJ1-1; D unresolved. Trimming left V 5 bases short and J 1 base short, with 20 bases between. There are 17 residues in the CDR3. The germline gives CDR1 SEHNR, CDR2 FQNEAQ (reference sequence). The CDR3 sequence is CASSPWLAQSRNTEAFF. DNA for the CDR3: TGTGCCAGCAGCCCTTGGTTAGCCCAGTCAAGGAACACTGAAGCTTTCTTT.

V and J are TRBV6-6 and TRBJ2-2; 12 bases are shared with TRBD2. The germline V gene has CDR1 MNHNY and CDR2 SVGAGI (reference sequence). V trimming: 5 bases; J trimming: 6 bases; junction bases outside the gene matches: 4. The CDR3 is made up of 15 amino acids. The CDR3, as DNA: TGTGCCAGCAGTACTCGACTAGCGGGAGCCGGGGAGCTGTTTTTT. This gives the protein CASSTRLAGAGELFF.

The chain employs TRBV11-2 and TRBJ2-7; 7 bases are a match to TRBD1. The junction had 4 bases not matched to a gene; V was cut back by 1 base and J by 7 bases. This CDR3 has 13 amino acids. Germline V lookup: CDR1 SGHAT, CDR2 FQNNGV. CDR3 nucleotides: TGTGCCAGCAGCTTAGTGAGGGGGCGGGAGCAGTACTTC. It specifies CASSLVRGREQYF. The variable domain in full, with the rest retrieved from reference TRBV11-2 and TRBJ2-7, is EAGVAQSPRYKIIEKRQSVAFWCNPISGHATLYWYQQILGQGPKLLIQFQNNGVVDDSQLPKDRFSAERLKGVDSTLKIQPAKLEDSAVYLCASSLVRGREQYFGPGTRLTVT.

This chain uses TRBV5-1 with TRBJ1-1; D unclear. This CDR3 region has 13 residues. The germline V and J ends were trimmed by 4 bases and 3 bases, with 10 bases remaining between them. The germline CDR1 and CDR2 sequences are SGHRS and YFSETQ. This CDR3 is CASSTGYDTEAFF. Here the CDR3 DNA reads TGCGCCAGCAGCACCGGGTATGACACTGAAGCTTTCTTT. The whole variable domain, filled in from reference TRBV5-1 and TRBJ1-1, reads KAGVTQTPRYLIKTRGQQVTLSCSPISGHRSVSWYQQTPGQGLQFLFEYFSETQRNKGNFPGRFSGRQFSNSRSEMNVSTLELGDSALYLCASSTGYDTEAFFGQGTRLTVV.

This chain uses TRBV6-5 with TRBJ2-1, with TRBD1 matching 7 bases. The V gene end was trimmed by 2 bases and the J gene end by 2 bases; junction bases not matched to a gene: 6. Germline V gene data show CDR1 as MNHEY and CDR2 as SVGAGI. The CDR3 is 16 residues long. CDR3 sequence: CASSYQGQGAYNEQFF. CDR3 nucleotides: TGTGCCAGCAGTTACCAGGGCCAGGGGGCCTACAATGAGCAGTTCTTC.

The chain joins TRBV10-3 to TRBJ1-2, with TRBD1 matching 8 bases. Trimming took 2 bases from V and 5 from J; bases not matched to a gene: 4. The length of the CDR3 is 14 residues. CDR1 is ENHRY and CDR2 is SYGVKD in the germline V gene. CDR3 protein: CAISEGDRIYGYTF. The DNA for the CDR3 is TGTGCCATCAGTGAGGGGGACAGGATATATGGCTACACCTTC.

This clone was seen just once. The chain couples TRBV3-1 (or the pseudogene TRBV3-2) to TRBJ1-5; the D gene is possibly TRBD1 (5 bases). The ends were cut back, 2 bases at V and 1 base at J, with 6 bases in the middle. Germline values: CDR1 LGHDT, CDR2 YNNKEL (reference sequence). This CDR3 contains 14 residues. The CDR3 DNA reads as TGTGCCAGCAGCCAAACAGGAAGCAATCAGCCCCAGCATTTT. Its protein is CASSQTGSNQPQHF.

V gene TRBV2 combines with J gene TRBJ1-1; the D is unclear. Germline V gene sequence: CDR1 SNHLY, CDR2 FYNNEI. The CDR3 is made up of 11 amino acids. V lost 3 bases and J 11 bases, leaving 10 bases between the germline ends. This chain's CDR3 is CASSDLAGAFF. Here the CDR3 DNA reads TGTGCCAGCAGTGATCTGGCGGGGGCTTTCTTT.

This chain uses TRBV19 with TRBJ2-3; D is unclear. The CDR3 runs to 14 residues. Germline CDR1 is LNHDA and CDR2 is SQIVND (reference sequence). V was clipped by 3 bases and J by 4 bases, with 11 bases between them. The CDR3 nucleotides are TGTGCCAGTAGTATTGCGTTCCCCGCAGATACGCAGTATTTT. It specifies CASSIAFPADTQYF.

The genes are TRBV6-5 and TRBJ1-1, with a weak D call TRBD1 (5 bases). Trimming stripped 1 base from V and 6 bases from J, with 12 bases between. Germline V gene sequence: CDR1 MNHEY, CDR2 SVGAGI. The CDR3 is 14 residues long. The CDR3 loop is CASSYLKRGAEAFF. For the CDR3, the DNA is TGTGCCAGCAGTTACTTGAAGCGGGGCGCTGAAGCTTTCTTT.